This TCR beta chain was captured in a study of identical twins. Template switching added a universal primer binding site, and final cDNA carried unique molecular identifiers. One entry per CDR3 protein, called by TCRdb with MiXCR from the 5' RACE reads. The sample gives roughly 1.6 million distinct CDR3 sequences, roughly a third of which show up once; more than 0.25% is in the top ten. CDR3 length equals 15 residues. J was trimmed by 6 bases and V by 0 bases; bases with no gene match: 9. CDR1 and CDR2 (germline): DFQATT, SNEGSKA (reference sequence). The sequencing sample was made of cord blood. This chain joins TRBV20-1 and TRBJ1-1; 8 nucleotides match TRBD1. This TCR derives from a newborn girl in good health. This CDR3 reads CSARDRDRGRAEAFF. The CDR3 region has the DNA TGCAGTGCTAGAGATCGAGACAGGGGCCGGGCTGAAGCTTTCTTT.